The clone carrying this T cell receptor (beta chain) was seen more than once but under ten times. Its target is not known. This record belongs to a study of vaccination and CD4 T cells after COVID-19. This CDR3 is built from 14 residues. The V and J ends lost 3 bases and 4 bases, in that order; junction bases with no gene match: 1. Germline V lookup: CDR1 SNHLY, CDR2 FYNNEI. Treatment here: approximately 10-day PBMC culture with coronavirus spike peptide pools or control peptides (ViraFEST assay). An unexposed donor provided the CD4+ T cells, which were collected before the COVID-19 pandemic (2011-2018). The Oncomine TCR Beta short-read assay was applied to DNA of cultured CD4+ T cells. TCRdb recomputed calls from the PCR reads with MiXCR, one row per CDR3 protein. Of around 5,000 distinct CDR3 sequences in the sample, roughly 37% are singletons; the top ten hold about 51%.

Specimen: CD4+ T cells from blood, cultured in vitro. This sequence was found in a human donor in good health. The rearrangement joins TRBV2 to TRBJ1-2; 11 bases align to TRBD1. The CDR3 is CASSDGTGGYGYTF. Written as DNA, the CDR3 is TGTGCCAGCAGTGATGGGACAGGGGGCTATGGCTACACCTTC.